These 13 T cell receptor beta chains were sequenced from one sample in a study of cytomegalovirus exposure and HLA in healthy donors. Primers included in the PCR were 60 Vbeta and 13 Jbeta primers. Generated by immunoSEQ multiplex PCR, the TCRdb table keeps only in-frame clones and is missing some. The data hold roughly 250,000 clones, with around 65% observed a single time. Sequenced material: PBMCs. All receptors come from a female donor in good health and CMV-seronegative.

The chain employs TRBV27 and TRBJ1-1, with 7 positions matching TRBD1. The trim removed 6 bases at V and 0 bases at J, leaving 4 bases unmatched. Germline V gene sequence: CDR1 MNHEY, CDR2 SMNVEV (reference sequence). This CDR3 contains 14 residues. The CDR3 bases are TGTGCCAGCAGCCCGAGGGGGCTGAACACTGAAGCTTTCTTT. Amino acids: CASSPRGLNTEAFF.

This chain links TRBV5-1 with TRBJ1-4; D not certain. The CDR3 length is 15 residues. Germline V gene lookup returns CDR1 SGHRS and CDR2 YFSETQ. The V end lost 0 bases, the J end lost 6 bases, and 12 bases lay between the germline ends. CDR3 coding DNA: TGCGCCAGCAGCTTGGAGGGTGGGGAGTATGAAAAACTGTTTTTT. Translating it yields CASSLEGGEYEKLFF.

Only a few counts were recorded for this clone. CDR3 amino acids: CASSLGAGEETQYF. The CDR3 DNA follows: TGTGCCAGCAGCTTAGGGGCAGGGGAAGAGACCCAGTACTTC. The gene calls are TRBV7-8 and TRBJ2-5; D may be TRBD1 (6 bases). V was shortened by 1 base and J by 3 bases, with 9 bases between the two germline ends. Germline values: CDR1 SGHVS, CDR2 FQNEAQ. The CDR3 length is 14 residues.

For the CDR3, the DNA is TGCGCCAGCAGCCTGGACAGGGGAACCTACGAGCAGTACTTC. It codes for CASSLDRGTYEQYF. This chain uses TRBV4-1 with TRBJ2-7, with TRBD1 matching over 9 bases. J was trimmed by 2 bases and V by 4 bases; bases with no gene match: 3. The CDR3 totals 14 residues. The germline CDR1 and CDR2 sequences are MGHRA and YSYEKL.

The V and J genes are TRBV7-9 and TRBJ1-1; D is unresolved. The germline V and J ends were trimmed by 2 bases and 4 bases, with 8 bases remaining between them. Germline CDR1 is SEHNR and CDR2 is FQNEAQ (reference sequence). The CDR3 length is 13 residues. The CDR3 here is CASSLIPGTEAFF. The CDR3 DNA sequence: TGTGCCAGCAGCTTAATACCAGGCACTGAAGCTTTCTTT.

Turning to this clone: The same CDR3 also results from other DNA sequences found in this sample. The CDR3 spells CASSPREETQYF. CDR3 nucleotides: TGTGCCAGCTCACCCCGAGAAGAGACCCAGTACTTC. This chain joins TRBV18 and TRBJ2-5, with D unclear. The CDR3 is 12 residues long. V lost 3 bases to trimming and J lost 3 bases, with 5 bases between them. The germline CDR1 and CDR2 sequences are KGHSH and LQKENI. The variable domain in full, completed from reference TRBV18 and TRBJ2-5, reads NAGVMQNPRHLVRRRGQEARLRCSPMKGHSHVYWYRQLPEEGLKFMVYLQKENIIDESGMPKERFSAEFPKEGPSILRIQQVVRGDSAAYFCASSPREETQYFGPGTRLLVL.

CDR3 sequence: CASNEQGDEQYF. CDR3 bases: TGTGCCAGCAACGAACAGGGAGACGAGCAGTACTTC. V usage is TRBV28 and J usage is TRBJ2-7; D might be TRBD1 (6 bases). There are 12 residues in the CDR3. Per the germline V gene, CDR1 is MDHEN and CDR2 is SYDVKM. With 7 bases removed from V and 5 bases from J, the gap between germline ends came to 12 bases.

V is TRBV5-1 and J is TRBJ2-5, with TRBD1 identical over 9 bases. The J call may be incorrect, as the DNA end agrees better with TRBJ2-7. Germline CDR1 is SGHRS and CDR2 is YFSETQ. The CDR3 spans 15 residues. The CDR3 sequence is CASSPTGTGRNEQYF. CDR3 nucleotides: TGCGCCAGCAGCCCAACCGGGACAGGGCGCAACGAGCAGTACTTC.

V is TRBV27 and J is TRBJ2-3, with 10 bases that match TRBD2. Looked up from germline, CDR1 is MNHEY and CDR2 is SMNVEV (reference sequence). V lost 8 bases and J lost 1; bases outside the gene matches: 12. The CDR3 totals 17 residues. CDR3 nucleotide sequence: TGTGCCAGCCGGACCTTTCTCAGCGGGAGGGGCACAGATACGCAGTATTTT. It is translated as CASRTFLSGRGTDTQYF.

The chain is built from TRBV27 and TRBJ2-1; 9 positions agree with TRBD1. The junction had 7 bases not matched to a gene; V was cut back by 10 bases and J by 3 bases. The CDR3 loop spans 14 amino acids. In germline, CDR1 is MNHEY, CDR2 SMNVEV (reference sequence). The CDR3 loop reads CATGLTGGYNEQFF. DNA for the CDR3: TGTGCCACGGGACTGACAGGGGGCTACAATGAGCAGTTCTTC.

This sequence joins TRBV19 and TRBJ1-1, with 11 bases aligning to TRBD1. The CDR3 is 13 residues long. V lost 5 bases, J lost 10 bases, and 6 bases stayed unmatched. Germline CDR1 reads LNHDA; CDR2 reads SQIVND (reference sequence). The CDR3 region is CASSVGQGARAFF. In DNA form, the CDR3 reads TGTGCCAGTAGTGTCGGACAGGGGGCTCGAGCTTTCTTT.

The chain has TRBV18 and TRBJ2-3, with 10 bases aligning to TRBD1. Trimming cost V 7 bases and J 3 bases; bases outside gene matches: 4. The germline V gene has CDR1 KGHSH and CDR2 LQKENI. The CDR3 loop spans 14 amino acids. CDR3 DNA: TGTGCCAGCTTCCCGGGACAGGGGACAGATACGCAGTATTTT. It translates to CASFPGQGTDTQYF.

V usage is TRBV28 and J usage is TRBJ1-5; 7 nucleotides agree with TRBD1. The length of the CDR3 is 14 residues. The germline CDR1 and CDR2 sequences are MDHEN and SYDVKM. With V trimmed by 6 bases and J by 3 bases, 5 bases remained unmatched. The CDR3 loop is CASRPGTANQPQHF. CDR3 nucleotide sequence: TGTGCCAGCAGGCCCGGGACAGCCAATCAGCCCCAGCATTTT.